This is a list of T cell receptor beta chains from one sample in a study of human T cells and chemical hapten exposure. TCRdb reprocessed the RACE reads via MiXCR and lists one record per CDR3 protein. Of some 79,000 distinct CDR3 sequences listed, around 9.3% are singletons. Sequencing was performed on whole blood, taken in connection with sensitization to the hapten diphenylcyclopropenone (DPC). These receptors were collected from a woman in her fifties or sixties with alopecia areata. Some clones in this sample may be carry-over from other donors' samples. CDR3s include the opening cysteine and the closing phenylalanine or tryptophan. Fields, in order: D gene, V gene, J gene, CDR3 protein. A D gene is named only where the DNA matches it firmly.

d_gene: -; v_gene: TRBV6-5; j_gene: TRBJ1-5; CDR3aa: CASRASLRANQPQHF
d_gene: -; v_gene: TRBV5-6; j_gene: TRBJ2-2; CDR3aa: CASSLLGVNTGELFF
d_gene: -; v_gene: TRBV4-1; j_gene: TRBJ2-5; CDR3aa: CASSQVYGGRGPQETQYF
d_gene: -; v_gene: TRBV5-5; j_gene: TRBJ2-3; CDR3aa: CASSTRDSRYF
d_gene: -; v_gene: TRBV20-1; j_gene: TRBJ2-2; CDR3aa: CSARGGVGTGELFF
d_gene: -; v_gene: TRBV29-1; j_gene: TRBJ1-1; CDR3aa: CSVKQGRTEAFF
d_gene: -; v_gene: TRBV29-1; j_gene: TRBJ2-1; CDR3aa: CSVTWGSRYEQFF
d_gene: TRBD1; v_gene: TRBV7-2; j_gene: TRBJ1-1; CDR3aa: CASSLQGAVTEAFF
d_gene: TRBD2; v_gene: TRBV27; j_gene: TRBJ2-1; CDR3aa: CASSRPLAGVNEQFF
d_gene: -; v_gene: TRBV4-1; j_gene: TRBJ2-7; CDR3aa: CASSQAVSTTYEQYF
d_gene: -; v_gene: TRBV12-3/TRBV12-4; j_gene: TRBJ2-1; CDR3aa: CASSLELNEQFF
d_gene: -; v_gene: TRBV7-9; j_gene: TRBJ2-1; CDR3aa: CASSLVGSGTSYNEQFF
d_gene: TRBD1; v_gene: TRBV7-9; j_gene: TRBJ1-6; CDR3aa: CASNDRGDNSPLHF
d_gene: TRBD2; v_gene: TRBV30; j_gene: TRBJ2-7; CDR3aa: CAWSVGSGITYEQYF
d_gene: -; v_gene: TRBV27; j_gene: TRBJ2-3; CDR3aa: CASSLGGTDTQYF
d_gene: -; v_gene: TRBV5-4; j_gene: TRBJ1-1; CDR3aa: CASSRQNTEAFF
d_gene: -; v_gene: TRBV30; j_gene: TRBJ1-4; CDR3aa: CAWSSGVGTNEKLFF
d_gene: TRBD2; v_gene: TRBV20-1; j_gene: TRBJ2-1; CDR3aa: CSANRAGVWDEQFF
d_gene: -; v_gene: TRBV7-2; j_gene: TRBJ2-3; CDR3aa: CASSLVVGTPPDTQYF
d_gene: -; v_gene: TRBV12-3/TRBV12-4; j_gene: TRBJ1-1; CDR3aa: CASSGVMGVVMPEAFF
d_gene: -; v_gene: TRBV11-2; j_gene: TRBJ2-2; CDR3aa: CASSLGGGGELFF
d_gene: TRBD2; v_gene: TRBV6-2/TRBV6-3; j_gene: TRBJ2-7; CDR3aa: CASRPAGTLSEQYF
d_gene: -; v_gene: TRBV3-1; j_gene: TRBJ1-1; CDR3aa: CASSQDRDTEAFF
d_gene: -; v_gene: TRBV20-1; j_gene: TRBJ1-1; CDR3aa: CSARIRGAGLANTEAFF
d_gene: -; v_gene: TRBV20-1; j_gene: TRBJ2-1; CDR3aa: CSARRASSNNEQFF
d_gene: -; v_gene: TRBV7-9; j_gene: TRBJ2-3; CDR3aa: CASRTRIGGPSTDTQYF
d_gene: -; v_gene: TRBV27; j_gene: TRBJ1-2; CDR3aa: CASSLSPSDGYTF